The source of this T cell receptor beta chain is a study of cytomegalovirus exposure and HLA in healthy donors. Overall study findings and caveats: It was reported that the classifier diagnosed cytomegalovirus status with high specificity and sensitivity in both the original and validation cohorts. Most TCR sequences showed up rarely, but some public TCRs showed up in many donors.

TCRdb keeps only in-frame clones here, not all; method: immunoSEQ multiplex PCR. This sample has roughly 43,000 clones; about 90% occur once, and the top ten carry 5% to 6%. Turning to this clone: The antigen remains undetermined.

The CDR3 runs 13 residues. CDR1 and CDR2 (germline): SGHTA, FQGTGA. The V gene lost 5 bases and the J gene lost 6 bases, with 13 bases spanning the gap. The donors were part of the approximately 120-subject validation cohort, which stood apart from the approximately 630-subject first cohort. Input material: PBMCs. The chain couples TRBV7-3 to TRBJ1-1, with D unclear. The source is a man between 18 and 29 years old in good health and CMV-seronegative. CDR3 sequence reads: CASSPTVVAEAFF. Here the CDR3 DNA reads TGTGCCAGCAGCCCCACGGTCGTGGCTGAAGCTTTCTTT.